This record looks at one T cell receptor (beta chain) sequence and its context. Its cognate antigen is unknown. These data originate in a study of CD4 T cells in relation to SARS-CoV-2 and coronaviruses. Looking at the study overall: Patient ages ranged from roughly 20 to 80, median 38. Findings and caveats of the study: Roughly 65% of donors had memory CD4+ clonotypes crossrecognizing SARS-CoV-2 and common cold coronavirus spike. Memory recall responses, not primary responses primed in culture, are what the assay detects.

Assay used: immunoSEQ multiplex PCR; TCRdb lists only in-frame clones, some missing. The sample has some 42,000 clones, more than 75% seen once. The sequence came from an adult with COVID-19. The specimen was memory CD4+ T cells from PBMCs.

The CDR3 bases are TGTGCCAGTAGTATTATTGGCAACTCTGGAAACACCATATATTTT. It is translated as CASSIIGNSGNTIYF. The genes are TRBV19 and TRBJ1-3, with D unclear. CDR3 length equals 15 residues. Germline-derived CDR1 and CDR2 are LNHDA and SQIVND (reference sequence). V was cut by 3 bases and J by 0 bases, with 9 bases left in between.